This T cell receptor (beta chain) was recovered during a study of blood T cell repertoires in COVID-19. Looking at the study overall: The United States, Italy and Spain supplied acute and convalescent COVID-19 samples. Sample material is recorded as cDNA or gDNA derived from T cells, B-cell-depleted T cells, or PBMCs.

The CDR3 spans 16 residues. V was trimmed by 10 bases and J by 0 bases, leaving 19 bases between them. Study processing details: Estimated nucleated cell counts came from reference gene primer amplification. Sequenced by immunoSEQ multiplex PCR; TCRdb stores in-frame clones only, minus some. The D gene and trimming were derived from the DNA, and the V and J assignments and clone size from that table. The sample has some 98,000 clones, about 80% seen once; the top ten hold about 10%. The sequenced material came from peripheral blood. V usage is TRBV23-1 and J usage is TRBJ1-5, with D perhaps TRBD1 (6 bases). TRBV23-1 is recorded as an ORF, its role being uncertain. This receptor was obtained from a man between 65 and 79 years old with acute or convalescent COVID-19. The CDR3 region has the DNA TGCGCCAATCAGGACAGCCAGTATCTTAGCAATCAGCCCCAGCATTTT. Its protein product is CANQDSQYLSNQPQHF.